This TCR beta chain was sequenced for a study of cytotoxic CD8 clonotypes in ibrutinib-treated CLL. As for the study in general: Across the patients, roughly 10 were relapsed/refractory, roughly 14 treatment-naive and approximately 18 IGHV unmutated. Study-wide findings and caveats: Baseline clonality was higher than in age-matched healthy donors and moved in step with circulating CD8+ T-cell counts. The clonality rise at ibrutinib response reflected private clonotype expansion. Sustained-remission patients were sampled at one set of times and progressing patients at different ones.

Germline lookup yields CDR1 MNHEY and CDR2 SMNVEV (reference sequence). Deletions cut 3 bases from V and 6 bases from J, with 9 bases between. This CDR3 spans 13 amino acids. With regard to this clone: The antigen remains unidentified.

Sequenced by immunoSEQ multiplex PCR; TCRdb stores in-frame clones only, minus some. Among about 300,000 clones listed, roughly three quarters were seen once. This receptor was taken from a human donor with chronic lymphocytic leukemia. The source material was PBMCs, sampled at disease progression, from a patient treated with ibrutinib. This chain connects TRBV27 to TRBJ1-5; D remains unclear. The CDR3 region has the DNA TGTGCCAGCAGTTTGAGGGTGGCTCAGCCCCAGCATTTT. It yields the protein CASSLRVAQPQHF.